The 21 T cell receptor beta chains given below trace back to one sample, sequenced in a study of control samples from healthy donors and cancer patients. Sequencing was performed with immunoSEQ multiplex PCR; in TCRdb, only in-frame clones are kept and a portion is missing. The sample lists some 130,000 clones, about 94% seen once, with roughly 4% in the top ten. The sample comprised blood. Receptors originate from a man aged 25 to 45 in good health.

The V gene is TRBV29-1, the J gene TRBJ1-3, with D uncertain. CDR1 SQVTM and CDR2 ANQGSEA come from the germline V gene. Trimming pared 6 bases from V and 0 bases from J, leaving 12 bases between. The CDR3 consists of 14 residues. CDR3 loop: CSVGKGASGNTIYF. The CDR3 region has the DNA TGCAGCGTCGGAAAGGGAGCCTCTGGAAACACCATATATTTT.

The V gene is TRBV28, the J gene TRBJ1-2; the D is unclear. The CDR3 length is 14 residues. Germline CDR1 is MDHEN and CDR2 is SYDVKM. Trimming removed 6 bases from V and 4 bases from J, with 15 bases in between. The CDR3 DNA reads as TGTGCCAGCAGCCAAGATCCTACGAGCTATGGCTACACCTTC. Translating it yields CASSQDPTSYGYTF.

The chain recombines TRBV6-5 with TRBJ2-3, with 7 bases fitting TRBD2. CDR1 and CDR2 from the germline V gene are MNHEY and SVGAGI. The CDR3 runs 14 residues. V lost 2 bases and J lost 2; bases outside the gene matches: 1. The CDR3 DNA follows: TGTGCCAGCAGTTACCGACTAGCCACAGATACGCAGTATTTT. Protein product: CASSYRLATDTQYF.

The V gene is TRBV6-6, the J gene TRBJ2-1; 9 bases align to TRBD2. CDR1 MNHNY and CDR2 SVGAGI come from the germline V gene (reference sequence). This CDR3 is 14 amino acids long. J lost 0 bases, V lost 7 bases, and 1 base had no gene match. Here the CDR3 DNA reads TGTGCCAGCACGCGGGGGGGCTCCTACAATGAGCAGTTCTTC. Its protein is CASTRGGSYNEQFF.

This clone was seen a few times. The CDR3 sequence is CASSLGARGAYEQYF. CDR3 DNA: TGCGCCAGCAGCTTGGGTGCCCGGGGGGCCTACGAGCAGTACTTC. The V and J genes are TRBV5-1 and TRBJ2-7; 7 bases align to TRBD2. J lost 2 bases, V lost 0 bases, and 5 bases had no gene match. The CDR3 extends over 15 amino acids. CDR1 is SGHRS and CDR2 is YFSETQ in the germline V gene.

The chain uses TRBV6-2 or TRBV6-3 and TRBJ1-5; 9 bases agree with TRBD1. Trimming removed 5 bases from V and 2 bases from J; junction bases left unmatched: 16. The CDR3 covers 19 residues. The V gene's germline CDR1 is MNHEY and CDR2 SVGEGT. CDR3 region: CASSAGTGRSSGGNQPQHF. CDR3 DNA: TGTGCCAGCAGTGCCGGGACAGGGAGGAGTTCAGGAGGCAATCAGCCCCAGCATTTT.

This clone occurred once. This chain connects TRBV12-3 or TRBV12-4 to TRBJ2-2, with D unresolved. The V and J ends lost 8 bases and 1 base respectively, with 5 bases between them. This CDR3 is 12 amino acids long. The CDR3 DNA sequence: TGTGCCAGCCAGGAGAACACCGGGGAGCTGTTTTTT. Protein sequence: CASQENTGELFF.

This clone appeared a single time. This sequence joins TRBV9 and TRBJ2-5; TRBD1 agrees at 7 bases. V was clipped by 4 bases and J by 5 bases; unmatched bases: 17. The CDR3 is made up of 17 amino acids. Germline V gives CDR1 SGDLS, CDR2 YYNGEE. The CDR3: CASSSTFSRGSGETQYF. The CDR3 nucleotides read TGTGCCAGCAGCTCCACCTTTTCCAGGGGGTCAGGGGAGACCCAGTACTTC.

The chain combines TRBV7-9 with TRBJ2-7; 7 bases match TRBD1. The length of the CDR3 is 13 residues. CDR1 is SEHNR and CDR2 is FQNEAQ in the germline V gene (reference sequence). Trimming cost V 5 bases and J 3 bases; bases outside gene matches: 4. CDR3 DNA: TGTGCCAGCAGCCCAAGGACAGGCTACGAGCAGTACTTC. Its translation is CASSPRTGYEQYF. Based on the CDR3 plus reference TRBV7-9 and TRBJ2-7, the full variable domain is DTGVSQNPRHKITKRGQNVTFRCDPISEHNRLYWYRQTLGQGPEFLTYFQNEAQLEKSRLLSDRFSAERPKGSFSTLEIQRTEQGDSAMYLCASSPRTGYEQYFGPGTRLTVT.

The count of this clone is one. The chain has TRBV30 and TRBJ1-1, with 7 bases aligning to TRBD1. CDR1 and CDR2 (germline): GTSNPN, SVGIG (reference sequence). The V gene end was trimmed by 4 bases and the J gene end by 2 bases; junction bases not matched to a gene: 13. The CDR3 length is 16 residues. The DNA for the CDR3 is TGTGCCTGGACCACAGGGGAGGTAAGGCTCAACACTGAAGCTTTCTTT. Translated, it gives CAWTTGEVRLNTEAFF.

The J gene is TRBJ2-7, the V gene TRBV20-1; D is unresolved. Germline CDR1 is DFQATT and CDR2 is SNEGSKA (reference sequence). The V end was cut by 6 bases, the J end by 3 bases, with 9 bases between. The CDR3 spans 11 residues. The CDR3 region is CSAMTHYEQYF. CDR3 coding DNA: TGCAGTGCCATGACACACTACGAGCAGTACTTC.

The V call is TRBV9, the J call TRBJ1-1, with no clear D. Deletions cut 0 bases from V and 0 bases from J, with 6 bases between. Germline V gene sequence: CDR1 SGDLS, CDR2 YYNGEE. The CDR3 has 14 residues. CDR3 in DNA: TGTGCCAGCAGCGTAGGGACGTTGAACACTGAAGCTTTCTTT. It yields the protein CASSVGTLNTEAFF.

This chain joins TRBV6-5 and TRBJ2-7; maybe TRBD1 (6 bases). The V gene's germline CDR1 is MNHEY and CDR2 SVGAGI. CDR3 size: 14 residues. V lost 2 bases and J 3 bases, leaving 11 bases between the germline ends. The CDR3 sequence is CASSYATGNYEQYF. In DNA, the CDR3 is TGTGCCAGCAGTTACGCGACAGGTAACTACGAGCAGTACTTC.

V and J are TRBV11-2 and TRBJ2-2; D call uncertain. Trimming left V 0 bases short and J 10 bases short, with 6 bases between. Looked up from germline, CDR1 is SGHAT and CDR2 is FQNNGV. The CDR3 runs to 12 residues. The CDR3 DNA follows: TGTGCCAGCAGCTTAGAGCTGAAGGAGCTGTTTTTT. Encoded protein: CASSLELKELFF.

This clone was observed a few times. This chain uses TRBV4-1 with TRBJ1-6; D unresolved. The V gene's germline CDR1 is MGHRA and CDR2 YSYEKL. V lost 1 base and J lost 5, with 9 bases in between. This CDR3 has 15 residues. CDR3 region: CASSQVTQHNSPLHF. The DNA for the CDR3 is TGCGCCAGCAGCCAAGTAACGCAGCATAATTCACCCCTCCACTTT.

V gene TRBV5-6 combines with J gene TRBJ1-4; 10 bases line up with TRBD1. J was trimmed by 6 bases and V by 0 bases; bases with no gene match: 8. From germline, CDR1 is SGHDT and CDR2 YYEEEE. This CDR3 contains 17 residues. The CDR3 region has the DNA TGTGCCAGCAGCTTGGGGGACAGGGGTTATTGGGATGAAAAACTGTTTTTT. Amino acids: CASSLGDRGYWDEKLFF.

The chain couples TRBV24-1 to TRBJ2-3; D gene uncertain. V was trimmed by 0 bases and J by 3 bases, leaving 6 bases between them. CDR1 and CDR2 from the germline V gene are KGHDR and SFDVKD. The CDR3 length is 14 residues. For the CDR3, the DNA is TGTGCCACCAGTGATTTGGGGTTGACAGATACGCAGTATTTT. Translation gives CATSDLGLTDTQYF.

The chain recombines TRBV5-1 with TRBJ2-7; 10 nucleotides agree with TRBD1. This CDR3 is 14 amino acids long. With 3 bases clipped from V and 7 bases from J, the junction kept 7 bases outside the gene matches. Germline CDR1 is SGHRS and CDR2 is YFSETQ. The CDR3 region has the DNA TGCGCCAGCAGCTGGAGACAGGGGGCGAGGGAGCAGTACTTC. Translation: CASSWRQGAREQYF.

This chain joins TRBV6-2 or TRBV6-3 and TRBJ2-3; no reliable D call. CDR3 length: 15 residues. Germline CDR1 and CDR2: MNHEY and SVGEGT. The V gene lost 5 bases and the J gene lost 0 bases, with 12 bases spanning the gap. The CDR3 sequence: CASSKWRSSTDTQYF. The DNA for the CDR3 is TGTGCCAGCAGTAAGTGGCGCTCTAGCACAGATACGCAGTATTTT.

V gene TRBV6-5 combines with J gene TRBJ2-7, with TRBD1 as a possible D gene (6 bases). Per the germline V gene, CDR1 is MNHEY and CDR2 is SVGAGI. Trimming took off 3 bases at V and 4 bases at J, with 16 bases between the two ends. This CDR3 has 15 amino acids. The CDR3 sequence: CASSYRARGQYEQYF. CDR3 in DNA: TGTGCCAGCAGTTATCGGGCCAGGGGTCAGTACGAGCAGTACTTC.

The chain joins TRBV5-1 to TRBJ2-1; D is unclear. V shed 5 bases and J shed 3 bases, with 9 bases lying between them. The CDR3 is made up of 13 amino acids. Germline V CDR1 and CDR2: SGHRS, YFSETQ. The CDR3 nucleotides read TGCGCCAGCAGTGGTCGAAACTACAATGAGCAGTTCTTC. Protein sequence: CASSGRNYNEQFF.